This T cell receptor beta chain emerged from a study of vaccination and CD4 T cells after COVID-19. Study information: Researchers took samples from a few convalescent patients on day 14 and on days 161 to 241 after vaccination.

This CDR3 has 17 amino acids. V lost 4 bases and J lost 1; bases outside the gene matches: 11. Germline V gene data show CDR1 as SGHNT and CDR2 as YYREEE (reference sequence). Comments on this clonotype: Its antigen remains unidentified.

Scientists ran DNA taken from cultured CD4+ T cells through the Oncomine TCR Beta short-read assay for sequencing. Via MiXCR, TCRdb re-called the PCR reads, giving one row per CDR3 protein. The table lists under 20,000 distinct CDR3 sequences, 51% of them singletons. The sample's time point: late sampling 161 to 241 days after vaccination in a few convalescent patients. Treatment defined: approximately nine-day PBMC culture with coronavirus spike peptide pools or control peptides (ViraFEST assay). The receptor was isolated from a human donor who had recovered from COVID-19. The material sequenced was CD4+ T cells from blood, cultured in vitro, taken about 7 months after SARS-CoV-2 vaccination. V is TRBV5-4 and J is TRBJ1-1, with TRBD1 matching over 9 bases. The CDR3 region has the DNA TGTGCCAGCAGCCCATACCCCCCGGGACAGGGGAACACTGAAGCTTTCTTT. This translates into CASSPYPPGQGNTEAFF.